One and the same sample provided the 22 T cell receptor beta chains below, sequenced in a study of regulatory T cells in long-lasting Graves disease. The time point: newly diagnosed GD, antithyroid drugs for less than 3 months. PBMCs were the source of the RNA used for TCR sequencing. Library construction for TCR beta used iRepertoire HTBI primers and Arm-PCR of CDR3 regions. Via MiXCR, TCRdb re-called the multiplex PCR reads, giving one row per CDR3 protein. Of around 400,000 distinct CDR3 sequences in the sample, around 15% were seen once. The input for sequencing was peripheral blood mononuclear cells (PBMCs), taken at new diagnosis, from a patient treated with antithyroid drugs. The receptor set was obtained from a female donor with Graves disease.

This clonotype was recorded at least ten times. The chain is built from TRBV7-9 and TRBJ2-2, with 10 bases aligning to TRBD1. The CDR3 has 14 residues. Germline CDR1 SEHNR, CDR2 FQNEAQ (reference sequence). With V trimmed by 11 bases and J by 7 bases, 10 bases remained unmatched. The CDR3 region is CAEHGTGVLGELFF. The CDR3 coding sequence is TGTGCCGAACATGGGACAGGGGTCCTCGGGGAGCTGTTTTTT.

This clonotype has at least ten counts. This rearrangement joins TRBV7-2 to TRBJ2-3; D is possibly TRBD2 (7 bases). Germline assignment: CDR1 SGHTA and CDR2 FQGNSA. V lost 5 bases and J 3 bases, leaving 18 bases between the germline ends. The CDR3 has 16 residues. The DNA for the CDR3 is TGTGCCAGCAGCCCACCGGGGGGCTATTCTACAGATACGCAGTATTTT. This gives the protein CASSPPGGYSTDTQYF.

This clonotype appeared many times. The rearrangement links TRBV7-9 to TRBJ1-1; 8 nucleotides align to TRBD1. Trimming removed 3 bases from V and 6 bases from J; junction bases left unmatched: 30. This CDR3 is 22 amino acids long. The germline CDR1 and CDR2 sequences are SEHNR and FQNEAQ (reference sequence). CDR3 loop: CASSFTPHPGQAFLAQGAEAFF. The CDR3 DNA is TGTGCCAGCAGCTTCACCCCCCATCCGGGACAGGCATTTTTAGCGCAGGGCGCTGAAGCTTTCTTT.

The chain joins TRBV5-1 to TRBJ1-2; 10 positions agree with TRBD1. Trimming cost V 4 bases and J 2 bases; bases outside gene matches: 8. Per germline, CDR1 SGHRS and CDR2 YFSETQ. The CDR3 covers 16 residues. The CDR3 spells CASSPMDRGKNYGYTF. The CDR3 coding sequence is TGCGCCAGCAGCCCAATGGACAGGGGGAAAAACTATGGCTACACCTTC.

V and J are TRBV6-6 and TRBJ1-4; D may be TRBD1 (5 bases). This CDR3 contains 15 residues. Germline CDR1 is MNHNY and CDR2 is SVGAGI (reference sequence). V lost 0 bases to trimming and J lost 2 bases, with 7 bases between them. The CDR3 sequence is CASSYSSGTNEKLFF. Here the CDR3 DNA reads TGTGCCAGCAGTTACTCGTCAGGGACTAATGAAAAACTGTTTTTT.

This clonotype was observed a few times. The chain has TRBV2 and TRBJ2-3, with a tentative D call TRBD1 (5 bases). Germline V CDR1 and CDR2: SNHLY, FYNNEI. The CDR3 is 14 residues long. With 4 bases removed from V and 2 bases from J, the gap between germline ends came to 10 bases. The CDR3 nucleotides read TGTGCCAGCAGTGCAGACAGAAACACAGATACGCAGTATTTT. Encoded protein: CASSADRNTDTQYF.

This clonotype was observed many times. V and J are TRBV7-2 and TRBJ2-7, with 9 bases aligning to TRBD1. The CDR3 spans 14 residues. The V and J ends lost 3 bases and 2 bases, in that order; junction bases with no gene match: 2. Germline CDR1 SGHTA, CDR2 FQGNSA. The CDR3 region is CASSFNRGPYEQYF. In DNA, the CDR3 is TGTGCCAGCAGCTTCAACAGGGGGCCCTACGAGCAGTACTTC.

This clonotype was observed many times. The chain employs TRBV7-3 and TRBJ2-3, with D unclear. The CDR3 has 13 amino acids. V was clipped by 1 base and J by 6 bases, with 8 bases between them. Germline loops: CDR1 SGHTA, CDR2 FQGTGA. The CDR3 sequence is CASSLNPRDTQYF. DNA of the CDR3: TGTGCCAGCAGCTTAAACCCCCGCGATACGCAGTATTTT.

The sample holds many counts of this clonotype. DNA of the CDR3: TGCAGCGCGGGCAACGACAGGGCATGGACCGGGGAGCTGTTTTTT. It specifies CSAGNDRAWTGELFF. This chain connects TRBV29-1 to TRBJ2-2, with 7 positions matching TRBD1. CDR3 size: 15 residues. Germline values: CDR1 SQVTM, CDR2 ANQGSEA. Trimming took 7 bases from V and 5 from J; bases not matched to a gene: 13.

The rearrangement joins TRBV24-1 to TRBJ2-1; 10 nucleotides agree with TRBD2. V gave up 12 bases and J gave up 0 bases; unmatched junction bases: 10. CDR1 and CDR2 from the germline V gene are KGHDR and SFDVKD. There are 16 residues in the CDR3. The CDR3 DNA follows: TGTGCCTCCCAAACCTCTAGCGGGAGCTCCTACAATGAGCAGTTCTTC. The encoded protein is CASQTSSGSSYNEQFF.

This clonotype occurred many times. The chain is built from TRBV11-3 and TRBJ2-5; D is ambiguous. Trimming removed 5 bases from V and 1 base from J, with 5 bases in between. Per germline, CDR1 SGHNT and CDR2 YENEEA. CDR3 length: 12 residues. DNA of the CDR3: TGTGCCAGCAGCCACACCCAAGAGACCCAGTACTTC. Its translation: CASSHTQETQYF. The whole variable domain, filled in from reference TRBV11-3 and TRBJ2-5, reads EAGVVQSPRYKIIEKKQPVAFWCNPISGHNTLYWYLQNLGQGPELLIRYENEEAVDDSQLPKDRFSAERLKGVDSTLKIQPAELGDSAVYLCASSHTQETQYFGPGTRLLVL.

This clonotype turned up a few times. The chain couples TRBV12-3 or TRBV12-4 to TRBJ2-1; weak D call: TRBD2 (6 bases). The CDR3 loop spans 15 amino acids. The V end lost 8 bases, the J end lost 8 bases, and 22 bases lay between the germline ends. The CDR3 sequence: CASSARDSGDHEQFF. The CDR3 DNA is TGTGCCAGCTCGGCTCGGGACTCAGGAGACCATGAGCAGTTCTTC.

This clonotype has ten or more counts. The chain uses TRBV28 and TRBJ2-5, with 7 bases matching TRBD1. The CDR3 consists of 16 residues. Per germline, CDR1 MDHEN and CDR2 SYDVKM. The V and J ends lost 6 bases and 2 bases, in that order; junction bases with no gene match: 12. CDR3: CASSREGTGQQETQYF. CDR3 sequence (DNA): TGTGCCAGCAGCCGAGAGGGGACGGGACAGCAAGAGACCCAGTACTTC.

This clonotype was seen ten or more times. The V gene is TRBV7-9, the J gene TRBJ2-7; no reliable D call. V was cut by 1 base and J by 2 bases, with 6 bases left in between. Germline values: CDR1 SEHNR, CDR2 FQNEAQ (reference sequence). CDR3 length: 13 residues. CDR3 DNA: TGTGCCAGCAGCTTAGGTGATCCCTACGAGCAGTACTTC. This gives the protein CASSLGDPYEQYF.

The chain uses TRBV19 and TRBJ1-1, with 9 bases identical to TRBD1. Germline trimming cut 4 bases from V and 4 bases from J; bases unmatched to any gene: 1. This CDR3 spans 13 amino acids. Germline CDR1 LNHDA, CDR2 SQIVND (reference sequence). DNA for the CDR3: TGTGCCAGTAGTAGGACAGGGGCCACTGAAGCTTTCTTT. Translated, it gives CASSRTGATEAFF.

The chain carries TRBV29-1 and TRBJ1-1; weak D call: TRBD1 (6 bases). The CDR3 consists of 15 residues. Trimming pared 2 bases from V and 7 bases from J, leaving 20 bases between. Germline CDR1 is SQVTM and CDR2 is ANQGSEA. The CDR3 DNA sequence: TGCAGCGTTGAACCGGGGGCAATTCTTAACGGTGAAGCTTTCTTT. It specifies CSVEPGAILNGEAFF.

This clonotype was observed many times. V gene TRBV28 combines with J gene TRBJ1-2; 9 bases agree with TRBD1. The junction had 6 bases not matched to a gene; V was cut back by 5 bases and J by 8 bases. The germline CDR1 and CDR2 sequences are MDHEN and SYDVKM. The CDR3 length is 13 residues. The CDR3 nucleotides are TGTGCCAGCAGTCAGGACAGGGGAAGGGGCTACACCTTC. This gives the protein CASSQDRGRGYTF.

This clonotype was observed at least ten times. The chain has TRBV7-2 and TRBJ2-7; 9 nucleotides match TRBD2. Germline V CDR1 and CDR2: SGHTA, FQGNSA. This CDR3 contains 15 residues. The V gene end was trimmed by 1 base and the J gene end by 7 bases; junction bases not matched to a gene: 8. For the CDR3, the DNA is TGTGCCAGCAGCTTAGGACTAGCGCGGGGGGGAGAGCAGTACTTC. Its protein product is CASSLGLARGGEQYF.

This clonotype was seen at least ten times. J is TRBJ2-5 and V is TRBV11-2, with no clear D. Trimming pared 0 bases from V and 5 bases from J, leaving 10 bases between. This CDR3 comprises 14 residues. Germline CDR1 is SGHAT and CDR2 is FQNNGV. DNA for the CDR3: TGTGCCAGCAGCTTAGAAACGAGAAAGGAGACCCAGTACTTC. As protein: CASSLETRKETQYF.

Points on this clonotype: A single base separates this from a much larger clone, so it may be a read error. J is TRBJ2-3 and V is TRBV28; the D gene is possibly TRBD1 (5 bases). The CDR3 runs 14 residues. CDR1 and CDR2 from the germline V gene are MDHEN and SYDVKM. Here the CDR3 DNA reads TGTGCCAGCAGTCGCGATCTGACCACAGGTACGCAGTATTTT. It translates to CASSRDLTTGTQYF.

This clonotype was found many times. The rearrangement uses TRBV7-2 and TRBJ1-1; the D is unclear. Germline CDR1 SGHTA, CDR2 FQGNSA. The V gene lost 1 base and the J gene lost 2 bases, with 8 bases spanning the gap. This CDR3 region has 14 residues. The CDR3 bases are TGTGCCAGCAGCTTAGATGGGCCAAACACTGAAGCTTTCTTT. It translates to CASSLDGPNTEAFF.

The chain employs TRBV27 and TRBJ2-1; D remains unclear. Germline values: CDR1 MNHEY, CDR2 SMNVEV (reference sequence). The CDR3 has 12 amino acids. Deletions cut 4 bases from V and 8 bases from J, with 9 bases between. The CDR3 nucleotides are TGTGCCAGCAGTTGGGGTGGCGATGAGCAGTTCTTC. This translates into CASSWGGDEQFF.